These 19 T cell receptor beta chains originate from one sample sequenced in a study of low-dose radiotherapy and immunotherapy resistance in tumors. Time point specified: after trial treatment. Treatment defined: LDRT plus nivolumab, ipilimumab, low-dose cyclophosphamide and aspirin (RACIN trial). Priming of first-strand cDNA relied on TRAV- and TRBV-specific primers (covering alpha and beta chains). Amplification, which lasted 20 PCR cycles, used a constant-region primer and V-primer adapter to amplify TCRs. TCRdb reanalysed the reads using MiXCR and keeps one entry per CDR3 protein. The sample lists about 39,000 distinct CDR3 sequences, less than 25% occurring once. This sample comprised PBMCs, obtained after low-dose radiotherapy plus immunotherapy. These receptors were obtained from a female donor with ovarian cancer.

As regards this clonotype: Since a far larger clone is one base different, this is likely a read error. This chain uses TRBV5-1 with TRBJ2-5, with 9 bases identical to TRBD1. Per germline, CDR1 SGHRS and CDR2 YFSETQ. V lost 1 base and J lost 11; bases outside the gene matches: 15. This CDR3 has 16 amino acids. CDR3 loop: CASSLSPQGAGNEQYF. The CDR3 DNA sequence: TGCGCCAGCAGCTTGTCCCCACAGGGGGCTGGCAATGAGCAGTACTTC.

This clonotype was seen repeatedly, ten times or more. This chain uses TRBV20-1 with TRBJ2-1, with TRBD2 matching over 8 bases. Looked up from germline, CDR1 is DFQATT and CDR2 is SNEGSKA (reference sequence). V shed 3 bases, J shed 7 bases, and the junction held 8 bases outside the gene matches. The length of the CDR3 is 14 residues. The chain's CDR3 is CSASRTSLRNEQFF. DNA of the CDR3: TGCAGTGCTAGTCGGACTAGCTTAAGGAATGAGCAGTTCTTC.

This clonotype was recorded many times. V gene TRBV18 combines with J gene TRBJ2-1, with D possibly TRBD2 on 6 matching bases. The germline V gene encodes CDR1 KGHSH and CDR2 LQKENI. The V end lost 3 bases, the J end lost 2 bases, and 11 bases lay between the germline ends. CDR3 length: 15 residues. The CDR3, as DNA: TGTGCCAGCTCACCTCAGGGCGGGACCTACAATGAGCAGTTCTTC. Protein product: CASSPQGGTYNEQFF.

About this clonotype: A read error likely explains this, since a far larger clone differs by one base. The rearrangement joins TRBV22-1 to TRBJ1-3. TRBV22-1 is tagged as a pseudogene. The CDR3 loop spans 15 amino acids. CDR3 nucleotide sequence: TGTGCCGGCAGTCCTGGTGACCGCTCTGGAAACACCATATATTTT. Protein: CAGSPGDRSGNTIYF.

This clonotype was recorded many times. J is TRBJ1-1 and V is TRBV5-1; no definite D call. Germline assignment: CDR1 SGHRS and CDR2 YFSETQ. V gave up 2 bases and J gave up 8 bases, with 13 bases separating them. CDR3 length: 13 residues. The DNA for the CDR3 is TGCGCCAGCAGCTTAAACCCTCCCGCGGAAGCTTTCTTT. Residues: CASSLNPPAEAFF.

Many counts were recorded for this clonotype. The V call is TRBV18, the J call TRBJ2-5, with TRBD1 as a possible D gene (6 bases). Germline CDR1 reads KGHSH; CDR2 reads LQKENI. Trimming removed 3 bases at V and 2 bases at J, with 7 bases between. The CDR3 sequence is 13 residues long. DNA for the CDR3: TGTGCCAGCTCACCTGGACAGCAAGAGACCCAGTACTTC. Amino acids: CASSPGQQETQYF.

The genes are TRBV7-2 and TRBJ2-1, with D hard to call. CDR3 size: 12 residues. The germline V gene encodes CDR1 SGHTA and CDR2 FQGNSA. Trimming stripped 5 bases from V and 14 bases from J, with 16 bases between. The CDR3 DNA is TGTGCCAGCAGCCTCCAGAGGACCTCGGAGTTCTTC. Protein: CASSLQRTSEFF.

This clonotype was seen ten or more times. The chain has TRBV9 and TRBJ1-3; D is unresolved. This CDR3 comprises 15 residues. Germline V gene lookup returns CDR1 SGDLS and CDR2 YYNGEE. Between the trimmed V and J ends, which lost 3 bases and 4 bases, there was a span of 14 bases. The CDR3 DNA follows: TGTGCCAGCAGCGGACGGACGGGTCTAGGAAACACCATATATTTT. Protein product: CASSGRTGLGNTIYF. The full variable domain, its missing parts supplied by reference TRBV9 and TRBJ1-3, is DSGVTQTPKHLITATGQRVTLRCSPRSGDLSVYWYQQSLDQGLQFLIQYYNGEERAKGNILERFSAQQFPDLHSELNLSSLELGDSALYFCASSGRTGLGNTIYFGEGSWLTVV.

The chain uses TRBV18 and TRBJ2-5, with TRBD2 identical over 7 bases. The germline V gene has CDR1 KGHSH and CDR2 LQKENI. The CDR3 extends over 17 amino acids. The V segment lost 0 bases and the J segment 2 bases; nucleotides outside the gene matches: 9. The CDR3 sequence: CASSPPGQRGDQETQYF. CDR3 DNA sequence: TGTGCCAGCTCACCACCAGGCCAGCGGGGCGATCAAGAGACCCAGTACTTC.

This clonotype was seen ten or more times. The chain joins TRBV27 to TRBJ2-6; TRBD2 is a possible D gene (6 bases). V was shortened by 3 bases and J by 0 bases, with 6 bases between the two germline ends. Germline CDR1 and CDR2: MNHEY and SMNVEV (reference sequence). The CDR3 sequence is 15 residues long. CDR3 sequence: CASSFGGSGANVLTF. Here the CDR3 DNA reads TGTGCCAGCAGTTTCGGGGGCTCTGGGGCCAACGTCCTGACTTTC.

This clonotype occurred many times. The DNA of the CDR3 is TGCGCCAGCAGCCATCCCGTTTCCTACAATGAGCAGTTCTTC. This translates into CASSHPVSYNEQFF. The rearrangement links TRBV4-1 to TRBJ2-1; no reliable D call. The ends were cut back, 3 bases at V and 1 base at J, with 7 bases in the middle. Germline CDR1 MGHRA, CDR2 YSYEKL. The CDR3 contains 14 residues.

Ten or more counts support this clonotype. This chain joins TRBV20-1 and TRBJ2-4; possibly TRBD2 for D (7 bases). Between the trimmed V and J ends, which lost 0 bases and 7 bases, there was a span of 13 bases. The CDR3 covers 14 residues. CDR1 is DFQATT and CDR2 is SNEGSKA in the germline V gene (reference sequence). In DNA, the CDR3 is TGCAGTGCTAGAGATCGGGGGAGGGGGAACATTCAGTACTTC. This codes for CSARDRGRGNIQYF.

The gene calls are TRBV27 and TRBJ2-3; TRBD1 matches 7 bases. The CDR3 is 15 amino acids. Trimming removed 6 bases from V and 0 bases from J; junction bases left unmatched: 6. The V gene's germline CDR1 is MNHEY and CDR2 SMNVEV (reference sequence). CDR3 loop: CASSPGQTSTDTQYF. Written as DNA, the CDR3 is TGTGCCAGCAGCCCGGGACAGACTAGCACAGATACGCAGTATTTT.

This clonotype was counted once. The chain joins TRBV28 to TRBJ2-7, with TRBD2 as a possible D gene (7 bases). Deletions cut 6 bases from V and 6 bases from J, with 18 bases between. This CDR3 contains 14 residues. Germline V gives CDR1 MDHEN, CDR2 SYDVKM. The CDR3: CASSIWVGGAEQYF. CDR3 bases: TGTGCCAGCAGCATATGGGTGGGGGGGGCCGAGCAGTACTTC.

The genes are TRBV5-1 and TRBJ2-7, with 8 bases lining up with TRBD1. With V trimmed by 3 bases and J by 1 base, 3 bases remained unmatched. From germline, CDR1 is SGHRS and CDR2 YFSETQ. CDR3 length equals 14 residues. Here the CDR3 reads CASSSGTGSYEQYF. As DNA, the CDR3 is TGCGCCAGCAGCTCCGGGACAGGTTCCTACGAGCAGTACTTC.

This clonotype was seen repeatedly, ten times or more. The CDR3 sequence: CSARGPGNPETQYF. The CDR3 bases are TGCAGTGCTAGAGGGCCGGGAAACCCAGAGACCCAGTACTTC. The chain recombines TRBV20-1 with TRBJ2-5; weak D call: TRBD2 (5 bases). The CDR3 is made up of 14 amino acids. Germline CDR1 DFQATT, CDR2 SNEGSKA (reference sequence). V lost 1 base and J 4 bases, leaving 13 bases between the germline ends.

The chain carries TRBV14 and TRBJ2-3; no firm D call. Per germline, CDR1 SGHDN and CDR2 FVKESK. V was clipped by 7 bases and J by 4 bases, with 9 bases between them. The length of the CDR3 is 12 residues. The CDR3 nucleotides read TGTGCCAGCACTAAGGGTGCAGATACGCAGTATTTT. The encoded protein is CASTKGADTQYF.

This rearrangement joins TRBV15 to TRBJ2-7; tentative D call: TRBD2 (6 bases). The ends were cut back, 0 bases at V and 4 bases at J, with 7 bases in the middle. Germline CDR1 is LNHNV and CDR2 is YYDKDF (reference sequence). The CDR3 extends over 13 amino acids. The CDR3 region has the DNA TGTGCCACCAGCAGAGAGCGGGGTTACGAGCAGTACTTC. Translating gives CATSRERGYEQYF.

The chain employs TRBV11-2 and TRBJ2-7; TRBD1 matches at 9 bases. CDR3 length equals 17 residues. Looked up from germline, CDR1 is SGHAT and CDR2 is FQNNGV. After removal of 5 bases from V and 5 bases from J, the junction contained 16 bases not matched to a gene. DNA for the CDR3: TGTGCCAGCAGCCTTTCGGGGACAGGGAGAGTATTCCACGAGCAGTACTTC. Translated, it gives CASSLSGTGRVFHEQYF.